The 9 T cell receptor beta chains presented below share a single source sample, sequenced in a study of T-cell memory formation after mild COVID-19. MiXCR, applied by TCRdb to the 5' RACE reads, yields one record per CDR3 protein. The sample yields around 340,000 distinct CDR3 sequences, approximately 21% seen once. The sample consisted of PBMCs or a T cell subset sorted from them (not recorded which). These receptors originate from an adult woman who had mild COVID-19 (a few samples of this study predate the infection). Cell type and time point are not known.

This clonotype was found once. The chain links TRBV24-1 to TRBJ1-1; D gene ambiguous. CDR1 and CDR2 from the germline V gene are KGHDR and SFDVKD. The germline V and J ends were trimmed by 0 bases and 10 bases, with 14 bases remaining between them. The CDR3 totals 14 residues. The CDR3 is CATSDLFHIEGAFF. Written as DNA, the CDR3 is TGTGCCACCAGTGATTTGTTCCATATCGAGGGAGCTTTCTTT.

V usage is TRBV7-9 and J usage is TRBJ2-3; D tentatively reads TRBD1 or TRBD2 (6 bases each). The V and J ends lost 6 bases and 11 bases respectively, with 12 bases between them. This CDR3 has 11 residues. From germline, CDR1 is SEHNR and CDR2 FQNEAQ (reference sequence). The CDR3, as DNA: TGTGCCAGCAGACACAGGGACTGGCAGTATTTT. This codes for CASRHRDWQYF.

This clonotype was seen a handful of times. This chain connects TRBV20-1 to TRBJ2-1; 7 bases line up with TRBD2. Losses at the gene ends were 7 bases for V and 0 bases for J; bases not matched to a gene: 12. The CDR3 contains 16 residues. Germline-derived CDR1 and CDR2 are DFQATT and SNEGSKA (reference sequence). DNA for the CDR3: TGCAGTGGCGGGAGCCCAAGGAGAAGCTCCTACAATGAGCAGTTCTTC. Residues: CSGGSPRRSSYNEQFF.

The table lists this clonotype with a few counts. The CDR3 DNA reads TGTGCCAGCAGCTTCGAAGCAGGTGTAGATACAGATACGCAGTATTTT. Residues: CASSFEAGVDTDTQYF. The chain uses TRBV7-7 and TRBJ2-3; D remains ambiguous. Germline V gives CDR1 SSHAT, CDR2 FNYEAQ (reference sequence). The V end was cut by 3 bases, the J end by 3 bases, with 16 bases between. The CDR3 is 16 residues long.

The rearrangement joins TRBV20-1 to TRBJ2-7; 8 bases align to TRBD2. With V trimmed by 3 bases and J by 0 bases, 10 bases remained unmatched. The CDR3 contains 16 residues. CDR1 is DFQATT and CDR2 is SNEGSKA in the germline V gene (reference sequence). CDR3 loop: CSASLLTSGPSYEQYF. The CDR3 nucleotides are TGCAGTGCTAGTCTTCTTACTAGCGGCCCCTCCTACGAGCAGTACTTC.

This clonotype was observed a few times. This chain links TRBV7-2 with TRBJ2-4, with D possibly being TRBD2 (6 bases). V was cut by 4 bases and J by 7 bases, with 11 bases left in between. Germline V gives CDR1 SGHTA, CDR2 FQGNSA. This CDR3 has 13 residues. This chain's CDR3 is CASSYQEGNIQYF. CDR3 sequence (DNA): TGTGCCAGCAGCTACCAGGAGGGGAACATTCAGTACTTC.

This clonotype has a handful of counts. This chain links TRBV2 with TRBJ1-5; D might be TRBD1 (6 bases). V was pared by 6 bases and J by 3 bases, with 12 bases between. Germline CDR1 reads SNHLY; CDR2 reads FYNNEI. The CDR3 is 14 residues long. The CDR3 spells CASRFGTSNQPQHF. In DNA, the CDR3 is TGTGCCAGCAGATTCGGGACATCCAATCAGCCCCAGCATTTT.

V is TRBV7-6 and J is TRBJ2-2; weak D call: TRBD2 (5 bases). Germline assignment: CDR1 SGHVS and CDR2 FNYEAQ. V gave up 5 bases and J gave up 4 bases, with 11 bases separating them. CDR3 size: 14 residues. CDR3 nucleotides: TGTGCCAGCAGCCCGGGGTTCCTCACCGGGGAGCTGTTTTTT. Its protein product is CASSPGFLTGELFF.

The chain is built from TRBV15 and TRBJ2-2; TRBD1 matches at 9 bases. Trimming removed 5 bases from V and 6 bases from J; junction bases left unmatched: 4. The V gene's germline CDR1 is LNHNV and CDR2 YYDKDF (reference sequence). This CDR3 region has 14 residues. CDR3 sequence (DNA): TGTGCCACCAGCCCGGACAGGGGATCCGGGGAGCTGTTTTTT. Translated, it gives CATSPDRGSGELFF.